These T cell receptor beta chains were read from a single sample in a study of cytomegalovirus exposure and HLA in healthy donors. Generated by immunoSEQ multiplex PCR, the TCRdb table keeps only in-frame clones and is missing some. This sample has 150,000 or so clones; around four fifths occur once, and the top ten carry under 1.5%. The source material was PBMCs. The origin of the receptors is a man aged 25 to 40 in good health and CMV-seronegative. Both conserved end residues are part of each CDR3. A D gene is named only where the DNA matches it firmly. Size is omitted from some rows. Given values are once, few, many or a class for expanded clones.

>TRBV5-1|NA|TRBD2|TRBJ2-1
TGCGCCAGCAGCCCGGCGGGACTAGCGTTCAATGAGCAGTTCTTC
CASSPAGLAFNEQFF
>TRBV6-5|NA|NA|TRBJ2-5
TGTGCCAGCAGTTCCCCGGAGACCCAGTACTTC
CASSSPETQYF
>TRBV5-1|NA|NA|TRBJ2-2
TGCGCCAGCACCAAGACAGGCAGCCCGAACACCGGGGAGCTGTTTTTT
CASTKTGSPNTGELFF
>TRBV7-2|NA|TRBD1|TRBJ2-3
TGTGCCAGCAGCCCCGCCGGGACAGATACAGATACGCAGTATTTT
CASSPAGTDTDTQYF
>TRBV5-1|NA|NA|TRBJ2-7
TGCGCCAGCAGCCCCAGAGGAGGGTACGAGCAGTACTTC
CASSPRGGYEQYF
>TRBV30|NA|NA|TRBJ1-4
TGTGCCTGGAGGAGGGTCCCAACTAATGAAAAACTGTTTTTT
CAWRRVPTNEKLFF
>TRBV9|few|NA|TRBJ1-1
TGTGCCAGCAGCCCCCGGGGGGGCACTGAAGCTTTCTTT
CASSPRGGTEAFF
>TRBV7-8|NA|NA|TRBJ1-1
TGTGCCAGCAGCTTCCAGGAACGCCGGGGAGCTTTCTTT
CASSFQERRGAFF
>TRBV11-2|NA|TRBD1|TRBJ1-2
TGTGCCAGCAGCGATCACAGGGGCTATGGCTACACCTTC
CASSDHRGYGYTF
>TRBV10-1|NA|NA|TRBJ2-7
TGCGCCAGCAGTGGTGGCCACGCGCGGGAGCAGTACTTC
CASSGGHAREQYF
>TRBV28|NA|NA|TRBJ1-3
TGTGCCAGCAGTTTTCGGGTGGAAGGAAACACCATATATTTT
CASSFRVEGNTIYF
>TRBV10-3|NA|TRBD2|TRBJ2-1
TGTGCCCTCTCCAGTGGGCCTATAGCGGGAGGAGAAGGTGAGCAGTTCTTC
CALSSGPIAGGEGEQFF
>TRBV6-1|NA|TRBD1|TRBJ1-5
TGTGCCAGCAGTGAATTAAGGACAGGGGGCAATCAGCCCCAGCATTTT
CASSELRTGGNQPQHF
>TRBV30|few|TRBD2|TRBJ2-7
TGTGCCTGGAGTGTCATGGGACTAGCGGGCTACGAGCAGTACTTC
CAWSVMGLAGYEQYF
>TRBV6-4|medium-sized|TRBD2|TRBJ2-2
TGTGCCAGCAGTGACACGGAAACTAGCGAGCCAGGGGAGCTGTTTTTT
CASSDTETSEPGELFF
>TRBV19|NA|TRBD1|TRBJ1-2
TGTGCCAGTAGTATAGTTTCTAAGACAGGGGATCACTATGGCTACACCTTC
CASSIVSKTGDHYGYTF
>TRBV7-8|NA|NA|TRBJ1-1
TGTGCCAGCAGCGGCTTTACTGAAGCTTTCTTT
CASSGFTEAFF
>TRBV5-1|once|NA|TRBJ2-1
TGCGCCAGCAGCACGGACTTTTACAATGAGCAGTTCTTC
CASSTDFYNEQFF
>TRBV5-1|few|TRBD2|TRBJ2-7
TGCGCCAGCAGCGTAGTAGCGGGAGCTAACTACGAGCAGTACTTC
CASSVVAGANYEQYF
>TRBV5-1|NA|TRBD2|TRBJ2-2
TGCGCCAGCAGCTTGGGGCTAGCGGGGAACACCGGGGAGCTGTTTTTT
CASSLGLAGNTGELFF
>TRBV4-2|NA|NA|TRBJ1-1
TGTGCCAGCAGCCAAGTCCCCGCGGCGCTGGGTAGCACTGAAGCTTTCTTT
CASSQVPAALGSTEAFF
>TRBV25-1|NA|NA|TRBJ2-1
TGTGCCAGCAGTGAATATGGGGGGGCAATGTATGAGCAGTTCTTC
CASSEYGGAMYEQFF
>TRBV6-6|NA|NA|TRBJ2-2
TGTGCCAGCAGTTACATTGGCAGCGCCACCGGGGAGCTGTTTTTT
CASSYIGSATGELFF
>TRBV7-9|NA|NA|TRBJ1-4
TGTGCCAGCAGCCAAACCCCGTCGGGTATTAATGAAAAACTGTTTTTT
CASSQTPSGINEKLFF
>TRBV6-5|NA|TRBD2|TRBJ2-3
TGTGCCAGCAGATCCGGGACTAGCGATGCAGATACGCAGTATTTT
CASRSGTSDADTQYF
>TRBV7-9|NA|TRBD1|TRBJ1-4
TGTGCCAGCAGGACAGGGACAAATGAAAAACTGTTTTTT
CASRTGTNEKLFF
>TRBV6-5|NA|NA|TRBJ2-7
TGTGCCAGCAGTTACACCGGTCTACCCTACGAGCAGTACTTC
CASSYTGLPYEQYF
>TRBV6-5|NA|NA|TRBJ2-7
TGTGCCAGCGGACTGCAGGGGGAGCAGTACTTC
CASGLQGEQYF
>TRBV7-9|NA|TRBD2|TRBJ2-5
TGTGCCAGCAGCTCGGGACTATACCAAGAGACCCAGTACTTC
CASSSGLYQETQYF
>TRBV11-3|NA|NA|TRBJ2-7
TGTGCCAGCAGCCCACCCGGGACACCGGTAAACGAGCAGTACTTC
CASSPPGTPVNEQYF
>TRBV28|NA|NA|TRBJ2-7
TGTGCCAGCAGAATGGGGGGAACCTACGAGCAGTACTTC
CASRMGGTYEQYF
>TRBV6-6|NA|TRBD2|TRBJ2-7
TGTGCCAGCAGACCGACTAGCGGGGAGCAGTACTTC
CASRPTSGEQYF
>TRBV6-1|NA|NA|TRBJ2-7
TGTGCCAGCAAAGAGTATTCCTACGAGCAGTACTTC
CASKEYSYEQYF
>TRBV19|NA|TRBD2|TRBJ2-7
TGTGCCAGTAGTATAGTGGGAGGGAGGGCCTCCTACGAGCAGTACTTC
CASSIVGGRASYEQYF
>TRBV7-9|few|TRBD1|TRBJ2-3
TGTGCCAGCAGCTCGGGGACAGCAGATACGCAGTATTTT
CASSSGTADTQYF
>TRBV28|few|NA|TRBJ2-5
TGTGCCAGCAGAACACGAAGTACCAGGGAGACCCAGTACTTC
CASRTRSTRETQYF
>TRBV7-3|NA|TRBD1|TRBJ2-5
TGTGCCAGCAGCTTAGGGACAGGGATCCAAGAGACCCAGTACTTC
CASSLGTGIQETQYF